This T cell receptor (beta chain) appears in the sequencing data of a study of blood T cell repertoires in COVID-19. On the study more broadly: PBMCs, B-cell-depleted T cells, or T cells were the source of the cDNA or gDNA that made up the material.

This CDR3 has 16 residues. V was trimmed by 1 base and J by 3 bases, leaving 16 bases between them. Germline assignment: CDR1 LNHNV and CDR2 YYDKDF (reference sequence). This table comes from immunoSEQ multiplex PCR, and its TCRdb copy is limited to in-frame clones, with some not included. In the table there are approximately 60,000 clones, 70% to 90% of which are singletons. The origin of this receptor is a man older than 75 with acute or convalescent COVID-19. Sequences were obtained from peripheral blood. The gene calls are TRBV15 and TRBJ2-7; D is perhaps TRBD2 (5 bases). The CDR3 DNA reads TGTGCCACCAGCAGAGGGTACATCCCCGAGGGCTACGAGCAGTACTTC. Translation: CATSRGYIPEGYEQYF.